This TCR beta chain emerged from a study of shared clonotypes between healthy human individuals. The wider study: Per donor, three plates held CD4 naive cells, three held CD4 memory, two held CD8 naive and one held CD8 memory. Regarding the study as a whole: Non-shared clonotypes displayed generation probabilities falling below those of clonotypes present in all four donors.

The table came from immunoSEQ multiplex PCR; TCRdb's copy has only in-frame clones and leaves some out. The sample shows 2 million to 2.5 million clones, approximately 94% of them seen only once. V was clipped by 2 bases and J by 3 bases; unmatched bases: 4. The CDR3 contains 15 residues. Germline loops: CDR1 MNHEY, CDR2 SVGAGI. Note on this clone: The antigen remains unidentified. Other DNA sequences in the sample encode the same CDR3.

The genes are TRBV6-5 and TRBJ2-7; 10 bases fit TRBD1. This sequence originates from a man between 18 and 35 years old in good health. Sequencing used naive CD4+ T cells sorted from blood. The subset here: CD45RA+ positively selected. The CDR3 loop is CASSYRDRGYYEQYF. For the CDR3, the DNA is TGTGCCAGCAGTTACCGGGACAGGGGCTACTACGAGCAGTACTTC.